This T cell receptor (beta chain) was identified during a study of control samples from healthy donors and cancer patients. Generated by immunoSEQ multiplex PCR, the TCRdb table keeps only in-frame clones and is missing some. The sample lists approximately 97,000 clones, about 91% occurring once. There are 14 residues in the CDR3. The germline V gene has CDR1 SGHTA and CDR2 FQGNSA. The V segment lost 6 bases and the J segment 7 bases; nucleotides outside the gene matches: 7. The sequence was obtained from a woman under 30 in good health. The material sequenced was blood. The chain is built from TRBV7-2 and TRBJ2-1, with 9 bases lining up with TRBD2. Here the CDR3 reads CASRSSGSTNEQFF. CDR3 nucleotides: TGTGCCAGCAGGAGTAGCGGGAGTACGAATGAGCAGTTCTTC.